The clone carrying this T cell receptor (beta chain) has only a few counts. What it binds is unknown. These data are taken from a study of T cells after yellow fever vaccination. Study overall: Preparation of the low-cell-number fractions used SMART-Seq v4 Ultra Low Input. Findings of the study overall: CD4 and CD8 compartments shared a small share of clonotypes.

The 5'RACE template-switching step produced TCR cDNA and added a universal primer site and UMIs. MiXCR, applied by TCRdb to the 5' RACE reads, yields one record per CDR3 protein. Of 300,000 to 400,000 distinct CDR3 sequences in the sample, 8.7% are singletons; the top ten hold roughly 18%. This CDR3 is 15 amino acids long. The V segment lost 3 bases and the J segment 6 bases; nucleotides outside the gene matches: 11. The germline V gene encodes CDR1 DFQATT and CDR2 SNEGSKA (reference sequence). The V gene is TRBV20-1, the J gene TRBJ2-3; 8 bases map to TRBD1. Sequences were derived from PBMCs, sampled on the day of the first yellow fever vaccination. The TCR comes from a man aged 18-30 years who received the YFV17D yellow fever vaccine. The CDR3 DNA follows: TGCAGTGCTAGTAAGGGCAGGGGGCTAGGGGATACGCAGTATTTT. Amino acid sequence: CSASKGRGLGDTQYF.